The sequence of this T cell receptor beta chain was determined in a study of vaccination and CD4 T cells after COVID-19. Trimming left V 0 bases short and J 0 bases short, with 13 bases between. The germline V gene has CDR1 DFQATT and CDR2 SNEGSKA (reference sequence). CDR3 length: 16 amino acids. This clonotype has more than one count but fewer than ten. Its cognate antigen is unknown. The treatment denotes: roughly 10-day PBMC culture with coronavirus spike peptide pools or control peptides (ViraFEST assay). Expanded clonotypes were found by TCR sequencing after peptide-pool stimulation (ViraFEST). Sequencing of cultured CD4+ T cell DNA used the Oncomine TCR Beta short-read assay. It was from cultured CD4+ T cells that genomic DNA was extracted. TCRdb re-called the PCR reads with MiXCR, one entry per CDR3 protein. The sample holds fewer than 15,000 distinct CDR3 sequences, 35% seen once.

Material: CD4+ T cells from blood, cultured in vitro. This TCR derives from a human donor who had recovered from COVID-19. J is TRBJ2-3 and V is TRBV20-1; maybe TRBD2 (5 bases). In DNA, the CDR3 is TGCAGTGCTAGAGAGCCCGGACTCGCTAGCACAGATACGCAGTATTTT. Translation: CSAREPGLASTDTQYF.